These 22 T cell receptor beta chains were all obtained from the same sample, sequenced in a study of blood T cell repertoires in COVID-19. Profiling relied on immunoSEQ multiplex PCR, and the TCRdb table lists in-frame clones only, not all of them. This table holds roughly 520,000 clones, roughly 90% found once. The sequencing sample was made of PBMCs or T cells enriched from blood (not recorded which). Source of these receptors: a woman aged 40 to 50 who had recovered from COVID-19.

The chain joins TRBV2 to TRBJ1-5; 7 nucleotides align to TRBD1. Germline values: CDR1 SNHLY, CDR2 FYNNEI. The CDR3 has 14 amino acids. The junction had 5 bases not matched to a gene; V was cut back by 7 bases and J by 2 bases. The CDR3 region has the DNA TGTGCCAGCACAGGGGGAAATGGCAATCAGCCCCAGCATTTT. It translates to CASTGGNGNQPQHF.

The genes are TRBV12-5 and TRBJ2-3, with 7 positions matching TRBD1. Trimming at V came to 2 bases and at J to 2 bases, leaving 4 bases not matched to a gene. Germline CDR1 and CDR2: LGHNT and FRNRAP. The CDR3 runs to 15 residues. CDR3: CASGLWGQPTDTQYF. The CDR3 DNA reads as TGTGCTAGTGGTTTGTGGGGACAGCCCACAGATACGCAGTATTTT. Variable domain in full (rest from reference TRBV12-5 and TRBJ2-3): DARVTQTPRHKVTEMGQEVTMRCQPILGHNTVFWYRQTMMQGLELLAYFRNRAPLDDSGMPKDRFSAEMPDATLATLKIQPSEPRDSAVYFCASGLWGQPTDTQYFGPGTRLTVL.

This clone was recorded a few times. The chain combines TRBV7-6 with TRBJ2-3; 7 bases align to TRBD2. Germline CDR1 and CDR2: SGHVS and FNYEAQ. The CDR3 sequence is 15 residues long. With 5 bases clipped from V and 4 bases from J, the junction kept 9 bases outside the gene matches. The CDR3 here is CASSPRTSGADTQYF. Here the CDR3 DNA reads TGTGCCAGCAGCCCCAGGACTAGTGGTGCAGATACGCAGTATTTT.

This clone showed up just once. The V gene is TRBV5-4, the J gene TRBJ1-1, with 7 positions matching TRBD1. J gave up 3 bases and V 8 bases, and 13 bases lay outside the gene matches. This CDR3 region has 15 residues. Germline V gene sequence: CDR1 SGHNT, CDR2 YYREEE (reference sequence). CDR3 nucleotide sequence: TGTGCCAGTCATACAGGGGACGGGGGAGACACTGAAGCTTTCTTT. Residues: CASHTGDGGDTEAFF.

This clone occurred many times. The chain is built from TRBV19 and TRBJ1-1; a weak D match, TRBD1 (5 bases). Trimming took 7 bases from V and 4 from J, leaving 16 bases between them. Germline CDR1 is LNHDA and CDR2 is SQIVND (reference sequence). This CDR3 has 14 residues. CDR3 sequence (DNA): TGTGCCAGTACCCAGTACCAGGGAATCACTGAAGCTTTCTTT. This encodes CASTQYQGITEAFF.

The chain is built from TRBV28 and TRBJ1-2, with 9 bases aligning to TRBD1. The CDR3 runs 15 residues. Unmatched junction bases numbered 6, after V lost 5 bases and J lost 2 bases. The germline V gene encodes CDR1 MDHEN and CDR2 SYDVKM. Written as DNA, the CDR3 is TGTGCCAGCAGTAACGACAGGGGGAGAAACTATGGCTACACCTTC. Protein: CASSNDRGRNYGYTF.

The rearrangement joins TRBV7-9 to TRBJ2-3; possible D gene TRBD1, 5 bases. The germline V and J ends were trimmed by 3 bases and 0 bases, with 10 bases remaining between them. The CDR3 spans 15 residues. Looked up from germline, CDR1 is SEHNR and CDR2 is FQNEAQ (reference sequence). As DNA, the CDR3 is TGTGCCAGCAGCTTTGTCCAGGGTAGCACAGATACGCAGTATTTT. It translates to CASSFVQGSTDTQYF.

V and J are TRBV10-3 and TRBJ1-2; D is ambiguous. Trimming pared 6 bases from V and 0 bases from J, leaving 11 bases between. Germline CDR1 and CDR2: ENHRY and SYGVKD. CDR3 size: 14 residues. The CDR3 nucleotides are TGTGCCATCAGCCCAAGGGAGGCTAACTATGGCTACACCTTC. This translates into CAISPREANYGYTF.

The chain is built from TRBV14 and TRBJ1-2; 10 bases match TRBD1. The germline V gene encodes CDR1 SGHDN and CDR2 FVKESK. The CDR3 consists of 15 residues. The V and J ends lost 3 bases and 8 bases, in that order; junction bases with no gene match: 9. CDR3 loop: CASSHLGQGNRGYTF. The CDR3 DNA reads TGTGCCAGCAGCCATCTGGGACAGGGGAATAGAGGCTACACCTTC.

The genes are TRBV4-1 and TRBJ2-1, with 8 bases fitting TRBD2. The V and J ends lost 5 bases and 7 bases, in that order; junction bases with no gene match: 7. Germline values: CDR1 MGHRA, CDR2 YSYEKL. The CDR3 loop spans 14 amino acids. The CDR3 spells CASSFQREINEQFF. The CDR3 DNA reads TGCGCCAGCAGCTTCCAGCGGGAGATAAATGAGCAGTTCTTC.

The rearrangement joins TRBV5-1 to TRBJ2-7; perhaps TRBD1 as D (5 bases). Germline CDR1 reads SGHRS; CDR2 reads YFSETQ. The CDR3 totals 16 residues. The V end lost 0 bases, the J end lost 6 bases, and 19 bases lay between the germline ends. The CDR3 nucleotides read TGCGCCAGCAGCTTGGCCCGTAGAGTGCTAAGGGGCGAGCAGTACTTC. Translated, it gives CASSLARRVLRGEQYF. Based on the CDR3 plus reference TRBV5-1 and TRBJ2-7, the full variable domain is KAGVTQTPRYLIKTRGQQVTLSCSPISGHRSVSWYQQTPGQGLQFLFEYFSETQRNKGNFPGRFSGRQFSNSRSEMNVSTLELGDSALYLCASSLARRVLRGEQYFGPGTRLTVT.

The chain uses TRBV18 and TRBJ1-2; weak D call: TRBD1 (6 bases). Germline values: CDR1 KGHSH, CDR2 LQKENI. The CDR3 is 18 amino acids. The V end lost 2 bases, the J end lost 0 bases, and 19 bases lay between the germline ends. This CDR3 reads CASSPNRASASANYGYTF. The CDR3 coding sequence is TGTGCCAGCTCACCAAACAGGGCCTCCGCCTCAGCTAACTATGGCTACACCTTC.

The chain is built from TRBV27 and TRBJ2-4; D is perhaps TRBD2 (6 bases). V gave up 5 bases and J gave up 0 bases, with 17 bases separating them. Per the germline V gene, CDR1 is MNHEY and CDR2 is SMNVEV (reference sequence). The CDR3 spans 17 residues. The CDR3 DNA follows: TGTGCCAGCAGTCAAAAACCGGGACTTTTAGCCAAAAACATTCAGTACTTC. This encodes CASSQKPGLLAKNIQYF.

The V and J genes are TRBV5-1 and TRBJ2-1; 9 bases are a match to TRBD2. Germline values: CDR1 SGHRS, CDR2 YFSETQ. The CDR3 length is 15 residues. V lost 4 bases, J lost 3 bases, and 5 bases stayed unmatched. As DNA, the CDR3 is TGCGCCAGCAGCCTTAGCGGGAGCGTCTACAATGAGCAGTTCTTC. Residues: CASSLSGSVYNEQFF.

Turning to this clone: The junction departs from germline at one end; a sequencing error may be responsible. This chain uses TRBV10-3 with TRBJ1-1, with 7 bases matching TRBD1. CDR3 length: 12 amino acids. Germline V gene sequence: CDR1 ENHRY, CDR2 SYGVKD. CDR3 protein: CAIVPGTGEQLF. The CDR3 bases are TGTGCCATCGTTCCCGGCACAGGGGAACAGCTTTTT.

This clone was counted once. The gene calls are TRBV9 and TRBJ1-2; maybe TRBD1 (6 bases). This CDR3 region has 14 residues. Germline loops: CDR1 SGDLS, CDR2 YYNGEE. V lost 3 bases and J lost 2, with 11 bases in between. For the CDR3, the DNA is TGTGCCAGCAGCGCCGGACAGACGAACTATGGCTACACCTTC. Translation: CASSAGQTNYGYTF.

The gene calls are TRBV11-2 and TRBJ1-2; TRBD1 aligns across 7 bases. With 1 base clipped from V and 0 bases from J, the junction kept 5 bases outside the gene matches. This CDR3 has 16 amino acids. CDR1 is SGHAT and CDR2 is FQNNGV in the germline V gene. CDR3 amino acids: CASSLGDSFPNYGYTF. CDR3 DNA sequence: TGTGCCAGCAGCTTAGGGGACAGCTTCCCTAACTATGGCTACACCTTC.

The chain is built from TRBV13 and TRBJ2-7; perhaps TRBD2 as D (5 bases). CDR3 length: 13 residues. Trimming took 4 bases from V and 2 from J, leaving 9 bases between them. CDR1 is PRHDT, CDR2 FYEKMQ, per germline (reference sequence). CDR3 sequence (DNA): TGTGCCAGCAGCTCGACTACTACCTACGAGCAGTACTTC. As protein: CASSSTTTYEQYF.

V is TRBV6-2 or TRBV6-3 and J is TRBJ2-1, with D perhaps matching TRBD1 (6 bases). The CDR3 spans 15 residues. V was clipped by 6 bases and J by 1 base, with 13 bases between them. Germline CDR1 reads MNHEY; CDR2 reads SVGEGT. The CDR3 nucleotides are TGTGCCAGCAGCCCACAGGGTATATCCTACAATGAGCAGTTCTTC. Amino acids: CASSPQGISYNEQFF.

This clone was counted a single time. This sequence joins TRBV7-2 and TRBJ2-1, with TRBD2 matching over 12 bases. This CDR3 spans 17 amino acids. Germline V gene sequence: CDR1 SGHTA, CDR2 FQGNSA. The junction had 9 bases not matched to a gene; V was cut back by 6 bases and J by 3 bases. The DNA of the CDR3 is TGTGCCAGCAGTCGCACCTTACTAGCGGGGGGCTACAATGAGCAGTTCTTC. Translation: CASSRTLLAGGYNEQFF.

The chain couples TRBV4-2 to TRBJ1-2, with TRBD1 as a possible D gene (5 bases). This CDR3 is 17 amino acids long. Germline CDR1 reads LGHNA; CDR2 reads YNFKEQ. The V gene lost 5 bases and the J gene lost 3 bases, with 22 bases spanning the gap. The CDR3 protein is CASSTGGGTGIDYGYTF. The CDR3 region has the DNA TGTGCCAGCAGCACGGGGGGAGGAACAGGTATCGACTATGGCTACACCTTC.

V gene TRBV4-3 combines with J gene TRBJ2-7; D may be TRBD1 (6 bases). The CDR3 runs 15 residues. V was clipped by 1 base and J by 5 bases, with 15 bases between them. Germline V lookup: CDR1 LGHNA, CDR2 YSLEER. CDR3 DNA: TGCGCCAGCAGCCAAGGCCAGGGGTATGGACACGAGCAGTACTTC. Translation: CASSQGQGYGHEQYF.